A single sample gave rise to the 10 T cell receptor beta chains below, sequenced in a study of T-cell reconstitution after alpha-beta-depleted transplantation in children. Unique molecular identifiers were incorporated during preparation of the TCRbeta library. TCRdb analysed the PCR reads with MiXCR anew, one entry per CDR3 protein. The repertoire includes around 600,000 distinct CDR3 sequences, roughly a tenth of them detected once, and roughly 4% sits in the top ten. The sequencing here drew on PBMCs from the stem cell graft donor, taken from the stem cell graft. The receptors derive from a human donor who donated a stem cell graft to a child with acute myeloid leukemia.

Only a few counts were recorded for this clonotype. The chain carries TRBV28 and TRBJ2-1; 7 bases are shared with TRBD2. The CDR3 is made up of 15 amino acids. Germline V CDR1 and CDR2: MDHEN, SYDVKM. Trimming at V came to 3 bases and at J to 6 bases, leaving 8 bases not matched to a gene. DNA of the CDR3: TGTGCCAGCAGTTTGTATCGGGAGGCCCTCAATGAGCAGTTCTTC. Its protein product is CASSLYREALNEQFF. Filled out from reference TRBV28 and TRBJ2-1, the complete variable domain reads DVKVTQSSRYLVKRTGEKVFLECVQDMDHENMFWYRQDPGLGLRLIYFSYDVKMKEKGDIPEGYSVSREKKERFSLILESASTNQTSMYLCASSLYREALNEQFFGPGTRLTVL.

In this sample, this clonotype turned up a few times. The chain is built from TRBV28 and TRBJ2-1; possibly TRBD2 for D (6 bases). The CDR3 has 16 amino acids. The germline V gene has CDR1 MDHEN and CDR2 SYDVKM. V shed 6 bases and J shed 0 bases, with 15 bases lying between them. CDR3 protein: CASSIGGLFSYNEQFF. DNA of the CDR3: TGTGCCAGCAGCATTGGGGGACTTTTCTCCTACAATGAGCAGTTCTTC.

In this sample, this clonotype turned up a few times. The chain has TRBV28 and TRBJ2-7; D is possibly TRBD1 or TRBD2 (5 bases each). V was pared by 6 bases and J by 4 bases, with 16 bases between. The CDR3 covers 14 residues. Germline CDR1 MDHEN, CDR2 SYDVKM. In nucleotides, the CDR3 is TGTGCCAGCAGACTAGACAGCCCTCGGTACGAGCAGTACTTC. Translated: CASRLDSPRYEQYF.

In this sample, this clonotype turned up many times. The V gene is TRBV9, the J gene TRBJ1-1; TRBD1 matches at 7 bases. This CDR3 spans 13 amino acids. Germline V lookup: CDR1 SGDLS, CDR2 YYNGEE. The V gene end was trimmed by 4 bases and the J gene end by 3 bases; junction bases not matched to a gene: 3. DNA of the CDR3: TGTGCCAGCAGCCGACAGGGCGACACTGAAGCTTTCTTT. It yields the protein CASSRQGDTEAFF.

For the CDR3, the DNA is TGCGCCAGCAGCACGAGCCAAGGCTCCCCGTGGGAGACCCAGTACTTC. Encoded protein: CASSTSQGSPWETQYF. The chain is built from TRBV4-3 and TRBJ2-5, with D unresolved. CDR1 is LGHNA and CDR2 is YSLEER in the germline V gene. V lost 5 bases and J lost 5, with 21 bases in between. The CDR3 spans 16 residues.

As regards this clonotype: Given a much more abundant clone one base away, this may be a read error. The chain couples TRBV10-3 to TRBJ2-2; TRBD1 aligns across 8 bases. CDR1 and CDR2 (germline): ENHRY, SYGVKD. CDR3 length: 16 residues. The CDR3 DNA is TGTGCCATCAGTGAGTCCACAGGGGGGAACACCGGGGAGCTGTATTTT. Its protein is CAISESTGGNTGELYF.

This clonotype was found many times. This chain links TRBV7-2 with TRBJ2-1, with a tentative D call TRBD1 (6 bases). V was trimmed by 1 base and J by 7 bases, leaving 11 bases between them. CDR3 size: 14 residues. Germline CDR1 and CDR2: SGHTA and FQGNSA. This chain's CDR3 is CASSLDTGRNEQFF. CDR3 DNA: TGTGCCAGCAGCTTAGACACAGGGCGGAATGAGCAGTTCTTC.

The rearrangement joins TRBV20-1 to TRBJ1-5; TRBD1 matches 9 bases. Germline V CDR1 and CDR2: DFQATT, SNEGSKA (reference sequence). V shed 0 bases and J 1 base; nucleotides not matched to a gene: 7. The CDR3 is made up of 17 amino acids. CDR3 region: CSARERGTGLSNQPQHF. The CDR3 nucleotides read TGCAGTGCTAGAGAGAGGGGGACAGGGCTAAGCAATCAGCCCCAGCATTTT.

This chain connects TRBV7-9 to TRBJ2-7, with TRBD2 as a possible D gene (7 bases). The germline CDR1 and CDR2 sequences are SEHNR and FQNEAQ (reference sequence). V lost 5 bases, J lost 3 bases, and 17 bases lay in between. This CDR3 has 15 residues. CDR3 DNA: TGTGCCAGCAGCGCCCGGGGGGCGGCGGACTACGAGCAGTACTTC. Translated, it gives CASSARGAADYEQYF.

V usage is TRBV27 and J usage is TRBJ1-4, with 7 bases identical to TRBD1. This CDR3 spans 15 amino acids. After removal of 5 bases from V and 4 bases from J, the junction contained 7 bases not matched to a gene. Germline CDR1 and CDR2: MNHEY and SMNVEV (reference sequence). This chain's CDR3 is CASSPPGQFNEKLFF. The CDR3 DNA reads as TGTGCCAGCAGTCCGCCGGGACAGTTTAATGAAAAACTGTTTTTT.